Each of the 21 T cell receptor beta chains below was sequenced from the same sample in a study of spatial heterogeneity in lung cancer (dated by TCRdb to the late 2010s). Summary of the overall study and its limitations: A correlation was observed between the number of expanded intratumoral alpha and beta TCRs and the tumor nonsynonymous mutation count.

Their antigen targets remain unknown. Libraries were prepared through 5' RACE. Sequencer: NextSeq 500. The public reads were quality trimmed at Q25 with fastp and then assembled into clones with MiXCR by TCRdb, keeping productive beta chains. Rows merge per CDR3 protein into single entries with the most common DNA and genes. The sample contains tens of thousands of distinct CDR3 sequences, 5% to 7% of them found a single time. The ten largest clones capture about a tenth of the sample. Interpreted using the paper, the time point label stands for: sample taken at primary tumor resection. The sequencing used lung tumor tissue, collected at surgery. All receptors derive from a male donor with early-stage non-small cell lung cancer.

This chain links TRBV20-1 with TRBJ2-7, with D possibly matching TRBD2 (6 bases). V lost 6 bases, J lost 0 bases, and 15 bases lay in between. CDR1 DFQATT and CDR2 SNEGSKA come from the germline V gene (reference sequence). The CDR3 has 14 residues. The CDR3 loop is CSAGGDSSSYEQYF. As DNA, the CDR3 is TGCAGTGCCGGTGGGGACTCTAGCTCCTACGAGCAGTACTTC.

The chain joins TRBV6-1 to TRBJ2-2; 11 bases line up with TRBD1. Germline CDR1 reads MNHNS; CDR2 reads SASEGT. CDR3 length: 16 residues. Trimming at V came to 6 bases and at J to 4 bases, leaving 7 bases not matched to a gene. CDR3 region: CASRRRDRGSTGELFF. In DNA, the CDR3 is TGTGCCAGCAGAAGGCGGGACAGGGGGTCCACCGGGGAGCTGTTTTTT.

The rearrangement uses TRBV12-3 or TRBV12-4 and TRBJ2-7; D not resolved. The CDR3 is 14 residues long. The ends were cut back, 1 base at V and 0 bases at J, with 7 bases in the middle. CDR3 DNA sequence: TGTGCCAGCAGTTTAGGGCAGGCCTCCTACGAGCAGTACTTC. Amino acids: CASSLGQASYEQYF.

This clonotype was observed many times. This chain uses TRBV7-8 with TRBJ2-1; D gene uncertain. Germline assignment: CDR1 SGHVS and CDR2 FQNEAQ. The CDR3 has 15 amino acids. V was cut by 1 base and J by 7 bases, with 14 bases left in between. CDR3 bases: TGTGCCAGCAGCTTAGTAGAACAGAGGATGAATGAGCAGTTCTTC. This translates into CASSLVEQRMNEQFF.

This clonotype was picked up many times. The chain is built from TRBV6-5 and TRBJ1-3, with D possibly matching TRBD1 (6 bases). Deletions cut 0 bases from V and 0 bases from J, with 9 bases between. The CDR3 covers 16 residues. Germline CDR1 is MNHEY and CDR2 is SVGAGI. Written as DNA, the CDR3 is TGTGCCAGCAGTTACTCCGGGGGCCACTCTGGAAACACCATATATTTT. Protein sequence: CASSYSGGHSGNTIYF.

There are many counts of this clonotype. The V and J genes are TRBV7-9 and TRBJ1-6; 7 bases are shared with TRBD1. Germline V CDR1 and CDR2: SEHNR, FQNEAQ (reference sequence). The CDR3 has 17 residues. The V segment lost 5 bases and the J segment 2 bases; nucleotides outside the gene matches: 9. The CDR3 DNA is TGTGCCAGCAGCCCCCAGGGGGGGGGCGCCTATAATTCACCCCTCCACTTT. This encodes CASSPQGGGAYNSPLHF.

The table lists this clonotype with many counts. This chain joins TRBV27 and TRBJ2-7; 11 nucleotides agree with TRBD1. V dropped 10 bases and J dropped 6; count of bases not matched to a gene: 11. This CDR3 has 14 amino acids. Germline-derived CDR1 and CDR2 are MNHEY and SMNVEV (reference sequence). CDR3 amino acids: CATSTRTGGLEQYF. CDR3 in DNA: TGTGCCACCTCTACCAGGACAGGGGGCCTCGAGCAGTACTTC.

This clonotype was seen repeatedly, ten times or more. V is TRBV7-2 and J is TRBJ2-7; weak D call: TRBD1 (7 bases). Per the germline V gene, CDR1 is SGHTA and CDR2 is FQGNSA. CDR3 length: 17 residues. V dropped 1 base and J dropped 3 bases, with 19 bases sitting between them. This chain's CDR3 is CASSLGRDRIGGYEQYF. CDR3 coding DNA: TGTGCCAGCAGCTTAGGCCGGGACAGAATCGGGGGCTACGAGCAGTACTTC.

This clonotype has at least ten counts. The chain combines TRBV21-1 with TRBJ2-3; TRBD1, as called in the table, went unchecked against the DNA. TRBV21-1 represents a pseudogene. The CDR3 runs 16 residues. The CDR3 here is CASLTEGGFGGYTQYF. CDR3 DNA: TGTGCCAGCCTTACCGAAGGGGGATTCGGAGGGTATACGCAGTATTTT.

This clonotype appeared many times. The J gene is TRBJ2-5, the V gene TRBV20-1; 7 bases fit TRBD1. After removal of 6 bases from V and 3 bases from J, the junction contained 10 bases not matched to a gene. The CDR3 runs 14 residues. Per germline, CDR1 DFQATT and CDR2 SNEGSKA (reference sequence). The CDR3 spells CSALGTVFKETQYF. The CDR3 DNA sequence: TGCAGTGCCCTGGGGACAGTGTTCAAAGAGACCCAGTACTTC.

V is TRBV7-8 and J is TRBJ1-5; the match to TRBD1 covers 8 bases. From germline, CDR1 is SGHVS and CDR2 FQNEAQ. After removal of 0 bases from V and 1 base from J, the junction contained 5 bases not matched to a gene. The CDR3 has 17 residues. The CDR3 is CASSLAQGAGSNQPQHF. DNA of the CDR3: TGTGCCAGCAGCTTAGCCCAGGGGGCGGGCAGCAATCAGCCCCAGCATTTT.

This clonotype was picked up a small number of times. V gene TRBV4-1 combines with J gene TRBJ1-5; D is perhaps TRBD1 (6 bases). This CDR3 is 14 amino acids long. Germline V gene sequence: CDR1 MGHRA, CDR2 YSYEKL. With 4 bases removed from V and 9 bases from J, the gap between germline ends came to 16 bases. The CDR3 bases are TGCGCCAGCAGCCCCGGAACGGACAGCCGGCCCCAGCATTTT. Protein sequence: CASSPGTDSRPQHF.

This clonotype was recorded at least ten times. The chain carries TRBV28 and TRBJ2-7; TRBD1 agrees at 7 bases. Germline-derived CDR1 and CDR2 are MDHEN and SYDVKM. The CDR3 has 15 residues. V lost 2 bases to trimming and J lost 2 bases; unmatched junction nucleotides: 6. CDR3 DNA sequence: TGTGCCAGCAGTTTAAGGGGGCAGGGCGCCTACGAGCAGTACTTC. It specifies CASSLRGQGAYEQYF.

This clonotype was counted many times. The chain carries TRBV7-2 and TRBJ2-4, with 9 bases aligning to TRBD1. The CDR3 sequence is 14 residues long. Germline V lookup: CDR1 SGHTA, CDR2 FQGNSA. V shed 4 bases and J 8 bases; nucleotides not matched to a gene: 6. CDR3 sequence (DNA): TGTGCCAGCAGCTCACAGGGGGCGTGGGACATTCAGTACTTC. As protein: CASSSQGAWDIQYF.

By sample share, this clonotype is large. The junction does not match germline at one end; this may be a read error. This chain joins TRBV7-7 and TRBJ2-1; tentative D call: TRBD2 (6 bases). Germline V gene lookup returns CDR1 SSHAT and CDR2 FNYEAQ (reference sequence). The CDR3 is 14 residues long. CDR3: CASSRGLPPNEQFF. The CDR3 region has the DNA TGTGCTAGCAGCCGGGGACTCCCCCCGAATGAGCAGTTCTTC.

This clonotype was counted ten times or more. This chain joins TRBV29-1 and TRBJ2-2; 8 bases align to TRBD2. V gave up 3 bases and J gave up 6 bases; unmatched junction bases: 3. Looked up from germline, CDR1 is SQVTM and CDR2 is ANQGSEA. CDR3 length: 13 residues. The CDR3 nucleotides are TGCAGCGTTGATCGGGGGGGCCCCGGGGAGCTGTTTTTT. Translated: CSVDRGGPGELFF.

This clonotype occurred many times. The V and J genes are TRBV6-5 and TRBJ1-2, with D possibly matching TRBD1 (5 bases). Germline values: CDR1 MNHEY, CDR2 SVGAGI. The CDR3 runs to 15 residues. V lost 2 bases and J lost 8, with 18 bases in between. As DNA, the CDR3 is TGTGCCAGCAGTTACGGGCAGGGAGGGATGCGAGGCTACACCTTC. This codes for CASSYGQGGMRGYTF.

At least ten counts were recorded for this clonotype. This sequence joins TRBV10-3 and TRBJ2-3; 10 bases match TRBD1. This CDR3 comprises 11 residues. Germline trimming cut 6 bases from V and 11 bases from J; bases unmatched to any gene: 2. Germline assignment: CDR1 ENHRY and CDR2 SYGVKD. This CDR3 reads CAIRGTGVQYF. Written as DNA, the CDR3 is TGTGCCATCAGGGGGACAGGGGTGCAGTATTTT.

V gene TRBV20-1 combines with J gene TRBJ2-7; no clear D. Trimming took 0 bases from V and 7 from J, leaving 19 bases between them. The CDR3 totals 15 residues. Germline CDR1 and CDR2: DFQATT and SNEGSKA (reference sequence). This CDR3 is CSARDRSQPLWEQYF. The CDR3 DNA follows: TGCAGTGCTAGAGATCGTTCCCAGCCGCTATGGGAGCAGTACTTC.

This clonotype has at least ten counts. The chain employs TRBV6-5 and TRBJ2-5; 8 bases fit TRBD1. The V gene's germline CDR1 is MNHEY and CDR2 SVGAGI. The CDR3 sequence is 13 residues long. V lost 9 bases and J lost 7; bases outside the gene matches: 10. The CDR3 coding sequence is TGTGCCAGTCGGTCGGGACAGGCCGGGACCCAGTACTTC. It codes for CASRSGQAGTQYF.

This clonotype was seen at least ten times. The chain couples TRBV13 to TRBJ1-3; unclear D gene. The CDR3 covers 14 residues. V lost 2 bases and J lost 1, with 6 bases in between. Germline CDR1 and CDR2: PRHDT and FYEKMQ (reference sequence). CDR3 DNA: TGTGCCAGCAGCTTAACTATGTCTGGAAACACCATATATTTT. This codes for CASSLTMSGNTIYF.